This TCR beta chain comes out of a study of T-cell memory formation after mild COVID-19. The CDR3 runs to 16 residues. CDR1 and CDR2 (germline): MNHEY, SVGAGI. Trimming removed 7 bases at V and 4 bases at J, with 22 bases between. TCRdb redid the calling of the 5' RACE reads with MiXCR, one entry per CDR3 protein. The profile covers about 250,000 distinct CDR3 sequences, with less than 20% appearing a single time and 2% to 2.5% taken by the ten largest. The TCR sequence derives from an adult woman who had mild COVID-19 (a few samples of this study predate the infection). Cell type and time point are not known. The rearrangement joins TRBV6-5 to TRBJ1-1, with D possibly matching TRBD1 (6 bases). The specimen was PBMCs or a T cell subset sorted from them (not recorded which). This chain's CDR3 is CASTLTAGDWGTEAFF. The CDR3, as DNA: TGTGCCAGCACTCTTACGGCAGGGGATTGGGGCACTGAAGCTTTCTTT.